This TCR beta chain was profiled in a study of T cells in Graves' hyperthyroidism and ophthalmopathy. General study findings and limits: Most thyroid clonotypes that were expanded above 0.001 also turned up in blood.

With V trimmed by 8 bases and J by 4 bases, 3 bases remained unmatched. Germline V CDR1 and CDR2: KGHDR, SFDVKD. The CDR3 covers 12 residues. This clonotype was found a few times. Antigen specificity is unknown. From RNA transcripts, TCR beta CDR3 regions were amplified. The study used the HTBI primer set for a first-round RT-PCR of the TCR CDR3. Using its own MiXCR run on the multiplex PCR reads, TCRdb lists one record per CDR3 protein. The sample lists a few hundred thousand distinct CDR3 sequences; 46% were seen once. Diagnosis rested on symptoms, serum thyroxine and TRAb, thyroid ultrasound, and orbital computed tomography.

The gene calls are TRBV24-1 and TRBJ1-1, with 7 bases lining up with TRBD1. This receptor was identified in an adult woman with Graves' disease, either hyperthyroidism or ophthalmopathy (not recorded which). Sequenced: peripheral blood or thyroid tissue (not recorded which). The CDR3 nucleotides read TGTGCCACCAAGGAGGGGGCCACTGAAGCTTTCTTT. This translates into CATKEGATEAFF.